This is a list of T cell receptor beta chains from one sample in a study of blood T cell repertoires in COVID-19. Profiled with immunoSEQ multiplex PCR; TCRdb holds only in-frame clones, not every one. The data hold 450,000 to 500,000 clones, with 87% observed a single time. The sample taken for sequencing was PBMCs or T cells enriched from blood (not recorded which). All receptors come from a woman aged 18-35 years who had recovered from COVID-19. CDR3s include the opening cysteine and the closing phenylalanine or tryptophan. D genes are given only for firm matches. Clone size, where shown, is once, few, many, or a class for clones that have expanded.

TRBJ1-1 | TRBV2 | - | - | TGTGCCAGCAGTGAAAGTGAGGCTGAAGCTTTCTTT | CASSESEAEAFF
TRBJ1-2 | TRBV5-1 | once | - | TGCGCCAGCAGAACAGTACAGGGTGAGGAGGGCTACACCTTC | CASRTVQGEEGYTF
TRBJ1-2 | TRBV5-1 | - | TRBD1 | TGCGCCAGCAGCTTGGGGACAGGGGGGATCTATGGCTACACCTTC | CASSLGTGGIYGYTF
TRBJ2-3 | TRBV7-2 | once | - | TGTGCCAGCAGCTTAGACTACGCAATGGATACGCAGTATTTT | CASSLDYAMDTQYF
TRBJ1-1 | TRBV7-9 | few | TRBD1 | TGTGCCAGCAGCCGGACTAAAGGGGGCGCGGATCGAGCTTTCTTT | CASSRTKGGADRAFF
TRBJ1-5 | TRBV5-1 | - | TRBD1 | TGCGCCAGCAGCTTGGAGGGACAGGGTTATCAGCCCCAGCATTTT | CASSLEGQGYQPQHF
TRBJ2-5 | TRBV7-2 | - | - | TGTGCCAGCAGCTTAGATTACCGGGGGACCCAGTACTTC | CASSLDYRGTQYF
TRBJ1-6 | TRBV3-1/TRBV3-2 | - | TRBD1 | TGTGCCAGCAGTTCCTACAGGGGGAGTACACCCCTCCACTTT | CASSSYRGSTPLHF
TRBJ1-3 | TRBV18 | - | - | TGTGCCAGCTCAGATAGCGCCGGAAACACCATATATTTT | CASSDSAGNTIYF
TRBJ2-7 | TRBV27 | - | - | TGTGCCAGCAGTCCGATCCCCGGGGGCTACGAGCAGTACTTC | CASSPIPGGYEQYF
TRBJ1-1 | TRBV15 | - | - | TGTGCCACCAGCAGTGGACTCGAGACTGAAGCTTTCTTT | CATSSGLETEAFF